The T cell receptor (beta chain) described here comes from a study of blood T cell repertoires in COVID-19. The protocol was immunoSEQ multiplex PCR, while the TCRdb copy is restricted to in-frame clones and leaves out a portion. Here the sample spans about 35,000 clones, about 81% being singletons. Germline assignment: CDR1 SGHRS and CDR2 YFSETQ. Losses at the gene ends were 3 bases for V and 3 bases for J; bases not matched to a gene: 5. This CDR3 is 14 amino acids long. The TCR comes from a man older than 75 with acute or convalescent COVID-19. J is TRBJ1-1 and V is TRBV5-1, with 7 nucleotides matching TRBD1. Sequencing used peripheral blood. The DNA for the CDR3 is TGCGCCAGCAGCTCCCGACAGGGAGACACTGAAGCTTTCTTT. This codes for CASSSRQGDTEAFF. The entire variable domain, with the rest obtained from reference TRBV5-1 and TRBJ1-1, is as follows: KAGVTQTPRYLIKTRGQQVTLSCSPISGHRSVSWYQQTPGQGLQFLFEYFSETQRNKGNFPGRFSGRQFSNSRSEMNVSTLELGDSALYLCASSSRQGDTEAFFGQGTRLTVV.